Listed below are T cell receptor beta chains from one sample, sequenced in a study of post-analysis software for immune sequencing data. TCRdb reanalysed the PCR reads using MiXCR and keeps one entry per CDR3 protein. The table has around 710,000 distinct CDR3 sequences, roughly 50% seen once. Sequences were obtained from blood. These receptors originate from a girl aged 5-17 years with multiple sclerosis. Each CDR3 is given with its conserved first and last residue. Each record gives: CDR3 DNA, CDR3 protein, D gene, J gene, clone size, V gene. A D gene is named only where the DNA matches it firmly. A row's size may be missing; if present it is once, few, many or a size class.

CDR3 DNA: TGTGCCAGCAGTTTACGGTTTTCTGGATCTGGGGCCAACGTCCTGACTTTC
CDR3 protein: CASSLRFSGSGANVLTF
D gene: -
J gene: TRBJ2-6
clone size: -
V gene: TRBV28

CDR3 DNA: TGCAGTGCTAGTGGGGCTAGCGGGAGGACCCAGTACTTC
CDR3 protein: CSASGASGRTQYF
D gene: TRBD2
J gene: TRBJ2-5
clone size: -
V gene: TRBV20-1

CDR3 DNA: TGTGCCAGTAGTATCCGGGACCCCTACGAGCAGTACTTC
CDR3 protein: CASSIRDPYEQYF
D gene: -
J gene: TRBJ2-7
clone size: -
V gene: TRBV19

CDR3 DNA: TGTGCCAGCAGCTTAGTGGGGGGGCTGTGGCAAGAGACCCAGTACTTC
CDR3 protein: CASSLVGGLWQETQYF
D gene: -
J gene: TRBJ2-5
clone size: -
V gene: TRBV7-2

CDR3 DNA: TGCGCCAGCAGCTTCGGAAAGGGTCTCCACGAGCAGTACTTC
CDR3 protein: CASSFGKGLHEQYF
D gene: -
J gene: TRBJ2-7
clone size: -
V gene: TRBV5-1

CDR3 DNA: TGTGCCAGCAGTTTCACGGGACATCCCTACGAGCAGTACTTC
CDR3 protein: CASSFTGHPYEQYF
D gene: -
J gene: TRBJ2-7
clone size: -
V gene: TRBV28

CDR3 DNA: TGCAGTCCAATATTCCTACAGGGGGATGAGCAGTTCTTC
CDR3 protein: CSPIFLQGDEQFF
D gene: TRBD1
J gene: TRBJ2-1
clone size: few
V gene: TRBV20-1

CDR3 DNA: TGTGCCATCAGTGAGCCGCCTATCTCTGGGGCCAACGTCCTGACTTTC
CDR3 protein: CAISEPPISGANVLTF
D gene: -
J gene: TRBJ2-6
clone size: -
V gene: TRBV10-3

CDR3 DNA: TGTGCCAGCAGTCCCTGGAGGGGGGGCGAGGGATACGAGCAGTACTTC
CDR3 protein: CASSPWRGGEGYEQYF
D gene: -
J gene: TRBJ2-7
clone size: few
V gene: TRBV12-3/TRBV12-4

CDR3 DNA: TGTGCCAGCAGCGTTACAGGTTTAGAGCAGTACTTC
CDR3 protein: CASSVTGLEQYF
D gene: -
J gene: TRBJ2-7
clone size: few
V gene: TRBV7-2

CDR3 DNA: TGTGCCTCCCAGGACCATCTACGTGGGCAGTTCTTC
CDR3 protein: CASQDHLRGQFF
D gene: -
J gene: TRBJ2-1
clone size: -
V gene: TRBV30

CDR3 DNA: TGTGCCAGCAGCTTAGCAATAATTGGAGCGTTAGGGGCTAGCGGGAGATACGAGCAGTACTTC
CDR3 protein: CASSLAIIGALGASGRYEQYF
D gene: TRBD2
J gene: TRBJ2-7
clone size: -
V gene: TRBV7-2

CDR3 DNA: TGTGCCAGCAGCCGGGGGACAGGTCGTTTCGAGCAGTACTTC
CDR3 protein: CASSRGTGRFEQYF
D gene: TRBD1
J gene: TRBJ2-7
clone size: few
V gene: TRBV6-6

CDR3 DNA: TGCGCCAGCAGCCAAGATATTTGGGCATCTAATGAAAAACTGTTTTTT
CDR3 protein: CASSQDIWASNEKLFF
D gene: -
J gene: TRBJ1-4
clone size: few
V gene: TRBV4-3

CDR3 DNA: TGTGCCAGCAGTCCTCCGGGACAGGGGTCTGAAGCTTTCTTT
CDR3 protein: CASSPPGQGSEAFF
D gene: TRBD1
J gene: TRBJ1-1
clone size: few
V gene: TRBV12-3/TRBV12-4

CDR3 DNA: TGTGCCAGCAGTCCGAGCGGGAGGGCCTGGGATGAGCAGTTCTTC
CDR3 protein: CASSPSGRAWDEQFF
D gene: TRBD2
J gene: TRBJ2-1
clone size: few
V gene: TRBV6-6

CDR3 DNA: TGTGCCAGCAGCCCTACCACTAGCGTCGTACCATACGAGCAGTACTTC
CDR3 protein: CASSPTTSVVPYEQYF
D gene: TRBD2
J gene: TRBJ2-7
clone size: -
V gene: TRBV9

CDR3 DNA: TGTGCCAGCACAGGGCGAAACTACGAGCAGTACTTC
CDR3 protein: CASTGRNYEQYF
D gene: -
J gene: TRBJ2-7
clone size: -
V gene: TRBV6-5

CDR3 DNA: TGTGCCGGAAGAAAAAGAGACCGCAAGAACACTGAAGCTTTCTTT
CDR3 protein: CAGRKRDRKNTEAFF
D gene: -
J gene: TRBJ1-1
clone size: -
V gene: TRBV27

CDR3 DNA: TGTGCCAGCAGTTTCGGGACAGGGGTTAGGTCTGGGGCCAACGTCCTGACTTTC
CDR3 protein: CASSFGTGVRSGANVLTF
D gene: TRBD1
J gene: TRBJ2-6
clone size: -
V gene: TRBV27

CDR3 DNA: TGTGCCAGCAGCTCCGGGACTAGCGTCGCAAACATTCAGTACTTC
CDR3 protein: CASSSGTSVANIQYF
D gene: TRBD2
J gene: TRBJ2-4
clone size: -
V gene: TRBV11-2

CDR3 DNA: TGTGCCAGCAGCTGGAGCGGTCTCTCCTACGAGCAGTACTTC
CDR3 protein: CASSWSGLSYEQYF
D gene: -
J gene: TRBJ2-7
clone size: -
V gene: TRBV7-2

CDR3 DNA: TGTGCCAGCAGTCTCCCCGTGTACAATGAGCAGTTCTTC
CDR3 protein: CASSLPVYNEQFF
D gene: -
J gene: TRBJ2-1
clone size: -
V gene: TRBV7-9

CDR3 DNA: TGCAGTGCCAGGGGACCAGGGGCTCCCTATGGCTACACCTTC
CDR3 protein: CSARGPGAPYGYTF
D gene: -
J gene: TRBJ1-2
clone size: once
V gene: TRBV20-1

CDR3 DNA: TGTGCCAGCAGCCCAGGGACTTACCAAGAGACCCAGTACTTC
CDR3 protein: CASSPGTYQETQYF
D gene: -
J gene: TRBJ2-5
clone size: few
V gene: TRBV5-1

CDR3 DNA: TGTGCCAGCAGCTTAGGGGATGGGGGGTCCTACAATGAGCAGTTCTTC
CDR3 protein: CASSLGDGGSYNEQFF
D gene: -
J gene: TRBJ2-1
clone size: -
V gene: TRBV7-6

CDR3 DNA: TGCAGTGCCCAATCCGGGACGGACTCCTACAATGAGCAGTTCTTC
CDR3 protein: CSAQSGTDSYNEQFF
D gene: -
J gene: TRBJ2-1
clone size: -
V gene: TRBV20-1

CDR3 DNA: TGTGCCAGCAGCCCTAAAGCGGGCACTAGCACAGATACGCAGTATTTT
CDR3 protein: CASSPKAGTSTDTQYF
D gene: -
J gene: TRBJ2-3
clone size: -
V gene: TRBV7-3

CDR3 DNA: TGTGCCAGCAGTTACTCGGTGGCTTCCCCGGGGGATGAGCAGTTCTTC
CDR3 protein: CASSYSVASPGDEQFF
D gene: -
J gene: TRBJ2-1
clone size: -
V gene: TRBV6-5

CDR3 DNA: TGCAGCGATGGAGGCTACACCTTC
CDR3 protein: CSDGGYTF
D gene: -
J gene: TRBJ1-2
clone size: few
V gene: TRBV29-1

CDR3 DNA: TGTGCCAGCAGGATGGTGAACACTGAAGCTTTCTTT
CDR3 protein: CASRMVNTEAFF
D gene: -
J gene: TRBJ1-1
clone size: -
V gene: TRBV12-3/TRBV12-4

CDR3 DNA: TGCGCCAGCAGGCTGGGACTAGCGGAACTCAATGAGCAGTTCTTC
CDR3 protein: CASRLGLAELNEQFF
D gene: TRBD2
J gene: TRBJ2-1
clone size: -
V gene: TRBV5-1

CDR3 DNA: TGTGCCAGCAGCGGCGACAATGAGCAGTTCTTC
CDR3 protein: CASSGDNEQFF
D gene: -
J gene: TRBJ2-1
clone size: few
V gene: TRBV7-2

CDR3 DNA: TGTGCCAGCAGCCTAACCGGGACTAGCGGGACTCTTGAGCAGTTCTTC
CDR3 protein: CASSLTGTSGTLEQFF
D gene: TRBD2
J gene: TRBJ2-1
clone size: -
V gene: TRBV7-8

CDR3 DNA: TGTGCCAGCAGTTTAACCGGAGGACTAGCGGTTTACGAGCAGTACTTC
CDR3 protein: CASSLTGGLAVYEQYF
D gene: TRBD2
J gene: TRBJ2-7
clone size: few
V gene: TRBV6-6

CDR3 DNA: TGTGCCAGCAGCTTAAGTCGCGGTGGGCACAAGAATAACTCCTACAATGAGCAGTTCTTC
CDR3 protein: CASSLSRGGHKNNSYNEQFF
D gene: -
J gene: TRBJ2-1
clone size: -
V gene: TRBV7-2

CDR3 DNA: TGTGCCAGCAGCTCCGTCGACAGGGCCCAAGAGACCCAGTACTTC
CDR3 protein: CASSSVDRAQETQYF
D gene: TRBD1
J gene: TRBJ2-5
clone size: -
V gene: TRBV7-2

CDR3 DNA: TGTGCCAGCAGCCAAGTGACAGGGAGCAATCAGCCCCAGCATTTT
CDR3 protein: CASSQVTGSNQPQHF
D gene: TRBD1
J gene: TRBJ1-5
clone size: few
V gene: TRBV3-1

CDR3 DNA: TGCAGTGTTAGAGGGGCAGGGGGCATGGAGACCCAGTACTTC
CDR3 protein: CSVRGAGGMETQYF
D gene: TRBD1
J gene: TRBJ2-5
clone size: -
V gene: TRBV20-1

CDR3 DNA: TGTGCCACCGGGAGGGGGGCCTACAATGAGCAGTTCTTC
CDR3 protein: CATGRGAYNEQFF
D gene: TRBD2
J gene: TRBJ2-1
clone size: few
V gene: TRBV11-2

CDR3 DNA: TGTGCCAGCAGCTATACACAAGGGTCAGATACGCAGTATTTT
CDR3 protein: CASSYTQGSDTQYF
D gene: -
J gene: TRBJ2-3
clone size: few
V gene: TRBV11-2

CDR3 DNA: TGTGCCAGCAGCTCCTACGAGGGGCACACTGAAGCTTTCTTT
CDR3 protein: CASSSYEGHTEAFF
D gene: -
J gene: TRBJ1-1
clone size: few
V gene: TRBV7-9

CDR3 DNA: TGCAGTGCTAGAGCCGGGACTAGCTCCCACAATGAGCAGTTCTTC
CDR3 protein: CSARAGTSSHNEQFF
D gene: TRBD2
J gene: TRBJ2-1
clone size: -
V gene: TRBV20-1

CDR3 DNA: TGTGCCAGTTCTACGACTAGTTCCGGGGAGCTGTTTTTT
CDR3 protein: CASSTTSSGELFF
D gene: -
J gene: TRBJ2-2
clone size: few
V gene: TRBV12-3/TRBV12-4

CDR3 DNA: TGCAGCGTTCTGGGGAACCCGACGGGTTGGGAAGAGACCCAGTACTTC
CDR3 protein: CSVLGNPTGWEETQYF
D gene: -
J gene: TRBJ2-5
clone size: -
V gene: TRBV29-1

CDR3 DNA: TGCAGTGCTAAAACTAGCGGGAGTCGGAATGAGCAGTTCTTC
CDR3 protein: CSAKTSGSRNEQFF
D gene: TRBD2
J gene: TRBJ2-1
clone size: -
V gene: TRBV20-1

CDR3 DNA: TGTGCCAGCAGACGGGATATCGAGCAGTACTTC
CDR3 protein: CASRRDIEQYF
D gene: -
J gene: TRBJ2-7
clone size: -
V gene: TRBV6-1

CDR3 DNA: TGTGCCACCAGGGGACCAAATCAGCCCCAGCATTTT
CDR3 protein: CATRGPNQPQHF
D gene: -
J gene: TRBJ1-5
clone size: few
V gene: TRBV28

CDR3 DNA: TGCGCCAGCAGCCATGCAAGGGTCTCTGGGGCCAACGTCCTGACTTTC
CDR3 protein: CASSHARVSGANVLTF
D gene: -
J gene: TRBJ2-6
clone size: -
V gene: TRBV4-1

CDR3 DNA: TGTGCCAGCAGCGGGATAGGGTGGGAGACCCAGTACTTC
CDR3 protein: CASSGIGWETQYF
D gene: -
J gene: TRBJ2-5
clone size: -
V gene: TRBV7-2

CDR3 DNA: TGCGCCAGCAGCTTCCGGGCAATGGCTAGCGAGCAGTACTTC
CDR3 protein: CASSFRAMASEQYF
D gene: -
J gene: TRBJ2-7
clone size: -
V gene: TRBV5-1

CDR3 DNA: TGCAGTGCTAAGACTAGCTCCTACAATGAGCAGTTCTTC
CDR3 protein: CSAKTSSYNEQFF
D gene: -
J gene: TRBJ2-1
clone size: -
V gene: TRBV20-1

CDR3 DNA: TGTGCCTGGAAGGGGACAGGGGTTTACGGCTACACCTTC
CDR3 protein: CAWKGTGVYGYTF
D gene: TRBD1
J gene: TRBJ1-2
clone size: once
V gene: TRBV30

CDR3 DNA: TGTGCCTATGGGGGAGTCTATGGCTACACCTTC
CDR3 protein: CAYGGVYGYTF
D gene: -
J gene: TRBJ1-2
clone size: -
V gene: TRBV6-6

CDR3 DNA: TGTGCCAGCAGCCCCCTTGGTGGCGCAGGTGAGCAGTTCTTC
CDR3 protein: CASSPLGGAGEQFF
D gene: -
J gene: TRBJ2-1
clone size: few
V gene: TRBV4-2

CDR3 DNA: TGCAGTGCTAGAAGGCGTTTTGCCTACACCTTC
CDR3 protein: CSARRRFAYTF
D gene: -
J gene: TRBJ1-2
clone size: -
V gene: TRBV20-1